This T cell receptor beta chain emerged from a study of T cell responses to AZD1222 COVID-19 vaccine (dated by TCRdb to the early 2020s). About the study as a whole: AZD1222 recipients given second doses at about 4 weeks or at about 12 weeks were pooled, since spike-specific TCR depth and breadth were not found to differ between the two schedules. TCR sequencing was performed for approximately 240 trial participants, of whom about 200 were given two doses of AZD1222 and 26 were given two doses of MenACWY control vaccine. Trial participants were enrolled into age subgroups of 18-55, 56-69 and 70-plus years, which contained approximately 150, 28 and 58 TCR-sequenced participants, respectively. What the research found in general, with its limitations: The vaccine-associated CD4 TCRs covered the entire spike protein, and the dominant responses fell in regions 160-218 and 743-854. A significant rise in spike-specific TCR breadth and depth was observed after two AZD1222 doses relative to day 0 and relative to MenACWY recipients. No day 14 peak-response samples were available, so repertoires were characterized only after the peak T cell response. Most participants were white British and females outnumbered males, and the authors suggested that clonal diversity may have been underestimated. Reportedly, close to half of the unique spike-specific TCRs recognized epitopes lying outside the regions that are mutated in the B.1.351 and B.1.1.7 variants. In the small 56-69-year group, the increase in depth fell short of significance, most likely because of low power. Only five to seven AZD1222 recipients were SARS-CoV-2 seropositive at baseline, limiting conclusions about previously exposed vaccinees.

Remarks on this clone: Its antigen has not been determined. It has no much larger one-base neighbor in the sample; base qualities were not kept.

There are 13 amino acids in the CDR3, from cysteine to phenylalanine inclusive. CDR3 DNA only is kept here, 39 bases in frame from base 1. V is shortened by 1 base, J by 4 bases, and the region joining them spans 5 bases. The time point label of this sample denotes: baseline before first vaccination. Samples from vaccinated people were obtained from the UK trials COV001 and COV002, which included a single-blind randomized controlled phase 2/3 trial of AZD1222 (ChAdOx1 nCoV-19) in healthy adults. For TCRbeta chain sequencing, PBMC samples were collected from trial participants at day 0 and at day 28 after the second dose. The CDR3 regions of human TCRbeta chains were subjected to immunosequencing. The paper's data handling went like this. TCRs in the repertoires were matched against a reference library of SARS-CoV-2-specific TCRs that had been generated with the MIRA antigen-specificity platform. Breadth meant the fraction of unique TCRs that were SARS-CoV-2-associated, whereas depth meant the fraction of total T cells that were SARS-CoV-2-associated. Using the MIRA data, each spike-specific TCR was assigned both to the spike region to which the TCR was reactive and to a CD4 or CD8 class. Log10-transformed breadth and depth values were compared by one-way ANOVA with Sidak's multiple comparisons tests. This is the immuneACCESS table as TCRdb keeps it, with only in-frame sequences that have V and J called. A part of the clones is gone; compared with another copy, unresolved V genes explain less than half, and the rest is unexplained. The DNA gave D and trimming, while V, J and clone size come from that table. This sample has approximately 73,000 clones in its table, and over 80% of those were observed once. Over 7.5% of the sample is in the top ten clones.

In this chain, TRBV12-3 or TRBV12-4 is recombined with TRBJ1-3; the D gene assignment is ambiguous. Specimen: peripheral blood, collected on day 0 of AZD1222 vaccination. This clonotype originated in an adult in good health. The CDR3 reads as follows: CASSLDRGNTIYF. The nucleotides read TGTGCCAGCAGTTTAGATAGAGGAAACACCATATATTTT.